This T cell receptor (beta chain) was found in a study of regulatory T cells in long-lasting Graves disease. The germline V and J ends were trimmed by 9 bases and 4 bases, with 18 bases remaining between them. The germline V gene has CDR1 MNHNS and CDR2 SASEGT. This CDR3 comprises 14 residues. This clonotype was detected ten times or more. The antigen remains unidentified. Sample time point: newly diagnosed GD, antithyroid drugs for less than 3 months. RNA isolated from PBMCs was used to make the TCR library. The study, taken as a whole, reports: Persistent cases of Graves' showed reduced TCR diversity relative to newly diagnosed patients.

Building of the TCR beta libraries involved iRepertoire HTBI primers and Arm-PCR of CDR3 regions. TCRdb analysed the multiplex PCR reads with MiXCR anew, one entry per CDR3 protein. The table has about 530,000 distinct CDR3 sequences, roughly 16% seen once. These data also formed part of another study, on T cells in Graves' hyperthyroidism and ophthalmopathy. That source adds: HTBI primers drove first-round RT-PCR of the TCR CDR3. Within blood appeared most thyroid clonotypes that had expanded above 0.001.

The chain employs TRBV6-1 and TRBJ2-5; D is tentatively TRBD1 or TRBD2 (5 bases each). The starting material was peripheral blood mononuclear cells (PBMCs), obtained at new diagnosis, from a patient treated with antithyroid drugs. This receptor was taken from a woman aged 35 to 60 with Graves disease. The CDR3 spells CASNTGTLGETQYF. In nucleotides, the CDR3 is TGTGCCAGTAATACCGGGACCTTAGGAGAGACCCAGTACTTC.